This T cell receptor beta chain emerged from a study of beta chain features in type 1 diabetes. Study findings and constraints: Within each of all four CD4+ subsets, Type 1 diabetes patients had TCRB CDR3s that were moderately but significantly shorter.

Trimming stripped 5 bases from V and 9 bases from J, with 14 bases between. The CDR3 spans 13 residues. Germline V gene data show CDR1 as SGHAT and CDR2 as FQNNGV. As every portion of the isolated RNA was reverse transcribed, the sequencing read expressed TCRB transcripts. Using immunoSEQ multiplex PCR, the repertoire was profiled, and TCRdb retains in-frame clones only, with some absent. The sample carries some 280,000 clones, 13% to 15% recorded once. Concerning this clone itself: Its target is not known.

The specimen was naive CD4+ T cells from blood. The rearrangement joins TRBV11-2 to TRBJ2-1, with D uncertain. This receptor was identified in a man aged 30 to 45 with type 1 diabetes. As DNA, the CDR3 is TGTGCCAGCAGCCGACAACGGTTGGGTGAGCAGTTCTTC. Protein: CASSRQRLGEQFF.